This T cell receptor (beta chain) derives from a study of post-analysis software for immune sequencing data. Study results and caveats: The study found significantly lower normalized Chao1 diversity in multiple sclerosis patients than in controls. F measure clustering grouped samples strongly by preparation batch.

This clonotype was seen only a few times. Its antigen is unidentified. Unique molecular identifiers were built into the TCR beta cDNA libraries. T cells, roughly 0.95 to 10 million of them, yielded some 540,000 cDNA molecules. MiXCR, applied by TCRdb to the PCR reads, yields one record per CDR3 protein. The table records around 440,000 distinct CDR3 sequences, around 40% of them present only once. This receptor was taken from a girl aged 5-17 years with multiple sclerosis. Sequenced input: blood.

CDR3 amino acids: CASSLRGISYEQYF. DNA of the CDR3: TGTGCCAGCAGTTTACGAGGGATCTCCTACGAGCAGTACTTC. The chain recombines TRBV28 with TRBJ2-7; D perhaps matches TRBD2 (5 bases). Trimming removed 2 bases at V and 0 bases at J, with 8 bases between. The CDR3 totals 14 residues. Per germline, CDR1 MDHEN and CDR2 SYDVKM.